One and the same sample provided the 10 T cell receptor beta chains below, sequenced in a study of blood T cells in healthy people across ages. A J-beta primer mix and a sample-barcoded 5' primer were used in a second PCR of about 6 to 12 cycles. MiXCR, run by TCRdb on the 5' RACE reads, gives a single entry per CDR3 protein. This sample has 1.5 million to 2 million distinct CDR3 sequences, with around half found just once. Material: blood. These TCRs come from a woman in her thirties or forties in good health.

Only a few counts were recorded for this clonotype. The chain links TRBV6-5 to TRBJ1-2; a weak D match, TRBD1 (5 bases). There are 16 residues in the CDR3. V lost 2 bases, J lost 4 bases, and 17 bases lay in between. CDR1 is MNHEY and CDR2 is SVGAGI in the germline V gene. The CDR3 is CASSYASREPIYGYTF. CDR3 bases: TGTGCCAGCAGTTACGCCAGCAGGGAGCCTATCTATGGCTACACCTTC.

The V gene is TRBV5-1, the J gene TRBJ2-5; 8 nucleotides line up with TRBD2. The CDR3 length is 16 residues. The V and J ends lost 3 bases and 4 bases, in that order; junction bases with no gene match: 11. Per the germline V gene, CDR1 is SGHRS and CDR2 is YFSETQ. The DNA of the CDR3 is TGCGCCAGCAGCTCAACCCAACTAGCGGCCGGAGAGACCCAGTACTTC. It encodes CASSSTQLAAGETQYF.

The gene calls are TRBV27 and TRBJ1-2; unclear D gene. Germline V gene lookup returns CDR1 MNHEY and CDR2 SMNVEV (reference sequence). This CDR3 is 14 amino acids long. V lost 3 bases and J lost 8, with 16 bases in between. CDR3 amino acids: CASSLSGIVGGYTF. CDR3 DNA: TGTGCCAGCAGTTTGTCGGGGATCGTAGGGGGCTACACCTTC.

This chain links TRBV11-2 with TRBJ2-7; D possibly corresponds to TRBD1 (6 bases). CDR1 SGHAT and CDR2 FQNNGV come from the germline V gene. The V gene lost 1 base and the J gene lost 0 bases, with 10 bases spanning the gap. CDR3 length equals 15 residues. The CDR3 region has the DNA TGTGCCAGCAGCTTAGTGCAGGACAGCTCCTACGAGCAGTACTTC. This translates into CASSLVQDSSYEQYF.

This clonotype was counted between two and nine times. The V call is TRBV20-1, the J call TRBJ2-4; D remains unclear. CDR3 length: 12 amino acids. Germline CDR1 DFQATT, CDR2 SNEGSKA (reference sequence). V was trimmed by 6 bases and J by 3 bases, leaving 9 bases between them. Here the CDR3 reads CSAQASKNIQYF. CDR3 bases: TGCAGTGCCCAGGCGAGCAAAAACATTCAGTACTTC.

This clonotype was seen a few times. The rearrangement uses TRBV12-3 or TRBV12-4 and TRBJ2-7; tentatively, D is TRBD2 (7 bases). V was cut by 7 bases and J by 2 bases, with 15 bases left in between. The CDR3 length is 14 residues. CDR3 sequence (DNA): TGTGCCAGCAACTTAAGGGGGGGGCCCTACGAGCAGTACTTC. It encodes CASNLRGGPYEQYF.

The chain employs TRBV5-6 and TRBJ2-4; no firm D call. Matching the DNA end better, TRBJ2-7 makes the J call doubtful. CDR3 length equals 17 residues. Germline loops: CDR1 SGHDT, CDR2 YYEEEE. DNA of the CDR3: TGTGCCAGCAGCTTGTTTTTCGCGCCGACCCACTCCTACGAGCAGTACTTC. It translates to CASSLFFAPTHSYEQYF.

Points on this clonotype: A junction boundary mismatches the germline segment, possibly from a read error. V is TRBV5-1 and J is TRBJ1-2; 7 nucleotides line up with TRBD1. The CDR3 totals 16 residues. The germline V gene has CDR1 SGHRS and CDR2 YFSETQ. In nucleotides, the CDR3 is TGCACCAGCAACCCGACCACGGGACAGCCGACCTATGGCTACACCTTC. Translating gives CTSNPTTGQPTYGYTF.

V usage is TRBV3-1 and J usage is TRBJ2-2, with TRBD2 as a possible D gene (7 bases). The CDR3 length is 18 residues. Trimming shortened V by 0 bases and J by 6 bases, and 20 bases separated the two germline ends. The V gene's germline CDR1 is LGHDT and CDR2 YNNKEL (reference sequence). CDR3 DNA sequence: TGTGCCAGCAGCCAAGAGGGGGGGGCCGATTTCAAAGCCGGGGAGCTGTTTTTT. This encodes CASSQEGGADFKAGELFF.

This chain links TRBV6-5 with TRBJ2-1; TRBD1 aligns across 9 bases. The last part of the DNA fits TRBJ2-7 better; the J call may be wrong. The CDR3 loop spans 19 amino acids. Germline V gene data show CDR1 as MNHEY and CDR2 as SVGAGI. The CDR3 nucleotides are TGTGCCAGCAGTTACTCCACAGGGGGCCCTAGCCGAGGGGACAATGAGCAGTACTTC. Encoded protein: CASSYSTGGPSRGDNEQYF.